Below, 31 T cell receptor beta chains from the same sample are listed, as sequenced in a study of T cell responses to AZD1222 COVID-19 vaccine (dated by TCRdb to about 2021). Library method: the immunoSEQ multiplex PCR assay. TCRdb's version of the immuneACCESS table is confined to in-frame rearrangements and falls short of the full clone set. An unresolved V gene accounts for under half of the shortfall where checked; the remainder is of unknown origin. The sample table lists nearly 200,000 clones, about 94% of them with a count of one. The top ten clonotypes cover roughly 0.99% of the sample. The intended sense of this specimen's time point label: about 28 days (+/-7) after the second vaccine dose. The sequencing here drew on peripheral blood, taken 28 days after the second AZD1222 dose. All receptors come from an adult who received the AZD1222 COVID-19 vaccine.

V is TRBV18 and J is TRBJ1-2; 10 bases line up with TRBD1. CDR3 size: 15 residues. Per the germline V gene, CDR1 is KGHSH and CDR2 is LQKENI. Trimming cost V 5 bases and J 3 bases; bases outside gene matches: 6. The CDR3 region is CASSSVGTGDYGYTF. The CDR3 region has the DNA TGTGCCAGCTCATCCGTCGGGACAGGGGACTATGGCTACACCTTC.

This clone was found a few times. The CDR3 DNA reads TGTGCCAGTTCACAGGGATACGAGCAGTACTTC. Translated, it gives CASSQGYEQYF. This sequence joins TRBV14 and TRBJ2-7; perhaps TRBD1 as D (6 bases). V lost 9 bases and J lost 4, with 10 bases in between. The CDR3 consists of 11 residues. Germline V lookup: CDR1 SGHDN, CDR2 FVKESK.

This chain joins TRBV4-3 and TRBJ2-1, with TRBD2 matching 10 bases. V lost 4 bases to trimming and J lost 5 bases; unmatched junction nucleotides: 8. The CDR3 totals 16 residues. CDR1 is LGHNA, CDR2 YSLEER, per germline. CDR3 in amino acids: CASSLQAGGTNNEQFF. CDR3 DNA: TGCGCCAGCAGCCTCCAAGCGGGGGGGACCAACAATGAGCAGTTCTTC.

The rearrangement joins TRBV3-1 (or the pseudogene TRBV3-2) to TRBJ2-2; 9 bases line up with TRBD2. The V gene end was trimmed by 4 bases and the J gene end by 1 base; junction bases not matched to a gene: 10. CDR1 LGHDT and CDR2 YNNKEL come from the germline V gene (reference sequence). This CDR3 region has 18 residues. CDR3 nucleotide sequence: TGTGCCAGCAGCCCGAGTTCCCCACTAGCGGGGAACACCGGGGAGCTGTTTTTT. This gives the protein CASSPSSPLAGNTGELFF.

V gene TRBV28 combines with J gene TRBJ1-1; 7 nucleotides line up with TRBD1. The length of the CDR3 is 16 residues. Trimming at V came to 6 bases and at J to 3 bases, leaving 13 bases not matched to a gene. The germline CDR1 and CDR2 sequences are MDHEN and SYDVKM. The CDR3 protein is CASSPGGGDSYTEAFF. The CDR3 DNA sequence: TGTGCCAGCAGCCCAGGGGGTGGGGACAGTTACACTGAAGCTTTCTTT.

This chain uses TRBV19 with TRBJ1-1; 9 bases agree with TRBD1. Germline V CDR1 and CDR2: LNHDA, SQIVND (reference sequence). V lost 5 bases, J lost 5 bases, and 6 bases stayed unmatched. The CDR3 runs 14 residues. CDR3 sequence: CASSPGQGSTEAFF. The CDR3 nucleotides are TGTGCCAGTAGTCCGGGACAGGGATCAACTGAAGCTTTCTTT.

This clone was detected only once. The V and J genes are TRBV5-4 and TRBJ2-1, with 10 bases lining up with TRBD2. The germline V gene has CDR1 SGHNT and CDR2 YYREEE (reference sequence). The CDR3 runs 15 residues. Trimming at V came to 4 bases and at J to 6 bases, leaving 7 bases not matched to a gene. The DNA for the CDR3 is TGTGCCAGCAGCCCCAGCGGGGGGGCCCCCAATGAGCAGTTCTTC. It specifies CASSPSGGAPNEQFF.

The gene calls are TRBV3-1 (or the pseudogene TRBV3-2) and TRBJ2-7; D gene unclear. The CDR3 spans 12 residues. V lost 2 bases to trimming and J lost 6 bases, with 8 bases between them. From germline, CDR1 is LGHDT and CDR2 YNNKEL (reference sequence). In nucleotides, the CDR3 is TGTGCCAGCAGCCAACAAACCCTCGAGCAGTACTTC. Translated, it gives CASSQQTLEQYF.

The V and J genes are TRBV12-3 or TRBV12-4 and TRBJ1-6; D remains unclear. The CDR3 extends over 12 amino acids. V was cut by 0 bases and J by 10 bases, with 4 bases left in between. The CDR3 loop is CASSLAGSPLHF. The CDR3 coding sequence is TGTGCCAGCAGTTTAGCAGGCTCACCCCTCCACTTT.

The rearrangement joins TRBV15 to TRBJ1-6; a possible D gene is TRBD1 (6 bases). Germline V gene data show CDR1 as LNHNV and CDR2 as YYDKDF (reference sequence). This CDR3 region has 16 residues. V was trimmed by 0 bases and J by 9 bases, leaving 15 bases between them. This chain's CDR3 is CATSRDGAGESSPLHF. DNA for the CDR3: TGTGCCACCAGCAGAGATGGGGCAGGGGAGAGTTCACCCCTCCACTTT.

V and J are TRBV5-1 and TRBJ2-7; D may correspond to TRBD1 or TRBD2 (5 bases each). Germline values: CDR1 SGHRS, CDR2 YFSETQ. Trimming pared 2 bases from V and 0 bases from J, leaving 9 bases between. CDR3 length: 14 amino acids. The CDR3: CASSFRDGSYEQYF. CDR3 nucleotide sequence: TGCGCCAGCAGCTTCCGGGACGGCTCCTACGAGCAGTACTTC.

The rearrangement links TRBV19 to TRBJ1-6, with unresolved D. This CDR3 is built from 16 residues. Per germline, CDR1 LNHDA and CDR2 SQIVND (reference sequence). V was pared by 4 bases and J by 8 bases, with 18 bases between. Here the CDR3 reads CASSTFGGIMDSPLHF. The DNA of the CDR3 is TGTGCCAGTAGTACATTCGGCGGGATAATGGATTCACCCCTCCACTTT.

The J gene is TRBJ1-2, the V gene TRBV28; a possible D gene is TRBD1 (5 bases). This CDR3 is 14 amino acids long. Germline V gene lookup returns CDR1 MDHEN and CDR2 SYDVKM. Trimming cost V 0 bases and J 0 bases, with 5 bases left between them. The CDR3 sequence is CASSLWGANYGYTF. The CDR3 DNA reads as TGTGCCAGCAGTTTATGGGGGGCTAACTATGGCTACACCTTC.

The gene calls are TRBV2 and TRBJ2-2; tentatively, D is TRBD2 (6 bases). Germline-derived CDR1 and CDR2 are SNHLY and FYNNEI. Trimming stripped 6 bases from V and 0 bases from J, with 11 bases between. The CDR3 extends over 15 amino acids. CDR3 in amino acids: CASSPLATNTGELFF. Here the CDR3 DNA reads TGTGCCAGCAGCCCCCTAGCGACGAACACCGGGGAGCTGTTTTTT.

The chain links TRBV10-3 to TRBJ2-7; no reliable D call. The V end was cut by 4 bases, the J end by 4 bases, with 5 bases between. The CDR3 sequence is 11 residues long. Germline CDR1 ENHRY, CDR2 SYGVKD. The CDR3 DNA follows: TGTGCCATCAGTGGGGGTTACGAGCAGTACTTC. Translated, it gives CAISGGYEQYF.

J is TRBJ1-1 and V is TRBV7-8; D unclear. Trimming removed 1 base at V and 2 bases at J, with 8 bases between. Germline V CDR1 and CDR2: SGHVS, FQNEAQ. The CDR3 has 14 amino acids. CDR3 sequence reads: CASSLGLQNTEAFF. The CDR3 bases are TGTGCCAGCAGCTTAGGGTTGCAAAACACTGAAGCTTTCTTT. Full variable domain (remainder filled in from reference TRBV7-8 and TRBJ1-1): GAGVSQSPRYKVAKRGQDVALRCDPISGHVSLFWYQQALGQGPEFLTYFQNEAQLDKSGLPSDRFFAERPEGSVSTLKIQRTQQEDSAVYLCASSLGLQNTEAFFGQGTRLTVV.

As for this clone: The sample has other DNA sequences that encode this CDR3 too. This chain joins TRBV3-1 (or the pseudogene TRBV3-2) and TRBJ1-5; D not resolved. Deletions cut 1 base from V and 6 bases from J, with 13 bases between. Germline V CDR1 and CDR2: LGHDT, YNNKEL (reference sequence). The CDR3 sequence is 15 residues long. CDR3 nucleotides: TGTGCCAGCAGCCAAGGAACCGGGTCGGGTCAGCCCCAGCATTTT. The encoded protein is CASSQGTGSGQPQHF.

V and J are TRBV7-8 and TRBJ2-6; 11 positions match TRBD1. This CDR3 is 18 amino acids long. Germline V gene sequence: CDR1 SGHVS, CDR2 FQNEAQ. V shed 5 bases, J shed 0 bases, and the junction held 6 bases outside the gene matches. The CDR3 bases are TGTGCCAGCAGCGGCACGGACAGGGGGCTCTCTGGGGCCAACGTCCTGACTTTC. Translating it yields CASSGTDRGLSGANVLTF.

The genes are TRBV6-1 and TRBJ1-5, with D possibly being TRBD1 (5 bases). Deletions cut 2 bases from V and 7 bases from J, with 12 bases between. The CDR3 is made up of 14 amino acids. CDR1 and CDR2 (germline): MNHNS, SASEGT. The CDR3 spells CASSESSRGQPQHF. Written as DNA, the CDR3 is TGTGCCAGCAGTGAATCCTCTAGGGGACAGCCCCAGCATTTT.

V and J are TRBV19 and TRBJ2-7, with 12 bases identical to TRBD1. Looked up from germline, CDR1 is LNHDA and CDR2 is SQIVND (reference sequence). This CDR3 region has 15 residues. V was clipped by 5 bases and J by 5 bases; unmatched bases: 7. This CDR3 reads CASSRGQGARDEQYF. The DNA for the CDR3 is TGTGCCAGTAGTCGGGGACAGGGGGCGCGGGACGAGCAGTACTTC.

This clone was detected only once. V and J are TRBV5-1 and TRBJ1-2, with unresolved D. The CDR3 has 13 amino acids. CDR1 SGHRS and CDR2 YFSETQ come from the germline V gene. V was pared by 7 bases and J by 7 bases, with 17 bases between. CDR3 in amino acids: CASASDSLVGYTF. The CDR3 coding sequence is TGCGCCAGCGCCTCCGATTCCCTGGTTGGCTACACCTTC. Complete variable domain (other parts from reference TRBV5-1 and TRBJ1-2): KAGVTQTPRYLIKTRGQQVTLSCSPISGHRSVSWYQQTPGQGLQFLFEYFSETQRNKGNFPGRFSGRQFSNSRSEMNVSTLELGDSALYLCASASDSLVGYTFGSGTRLTVV.

The chain couples TRBV5-1 to TRBJ1-2; D call uncertain. Germline V gene lookup returns CDR1 SGHRS and CDR2 YFSETQ. The CDR3 is made up of 13 amino acids. V lost 4 bases and J 6 bases, leaving 13 bases between the germline ends. The CDR3 DNA sequence: TGCGCCAGCAGCCCTGGGATTGAGAATGGCTACACCTTC. Translated: CASSPGIENGYTF. The variable domain in full, completed from reference TRBV5-1 and TRBJ1-2, reads KAGVTQTPRYLIKTRGQQVTLSCSPISGHRSVSWYQQTPGQGLQFLFEYFSETQRNKGNFPGRFSGRQFSNSRSEMNVSTLELGDSALYLCASSPGIENGYTFGSGTRLTVV.

The rearrangement joins TRBV2 to TRBJ1-6; unclear D gene. This CDR3 region has 14 residues. Trimming pared 4 bases from V and 6 bases from J, leaving 10 bases between. CDR1 and CDR2 from the germline V gene are SNHLY and FYNNEI. The chain's CDR3 is CASSVSEGNSPLHF. As DNA, the CDR3 is TGTGCCAGCAGTGTAAGCGAGGGTAATTCACCCCTCCACTTT.

This clone was counted a few times. The rearrangement joins TRBV4-2 to TRBJ1-1, with 7 bases identical to TRBD1. The germline V gene has CDR1 LGHNA and CDR2 YNFKEQ. This CDR3 is 14 amino acids long. The V and J ends lost 4 bases and 1 base, in that order; junction bases with no gene match: 3. CDR3 residues: CASSPGQQNTEAFF. CDR3 in DNA: TGTGCCAGCAGCCCGGGACAGCAGAACACTGAAGCTTTCTTT.

The chain recombines TRBV6-1 with TRBJ1-2; D gene uncertain. Germline V gene sequence: CDR1 MNHNS, CDR2 SASEGT. The V and J ends lost 1 base and 0 bases respectively, with 12 bases between them. CDR3 size: 16 residues. The CDR3 region is CASSEGGIGTNYGYTF. CDR3 sequence (DNA): TGTGCCAGCAGTGAAGGCGGGATAGGGACTAACTATGGCTACACCTTC.

The chain recombines TRBV3-1 (or the pseudogene TRBV3-2) with TRBJ2-1; D not certain. Trimming left V 0 bases short and J 6 bases short, with 3 bases between. The CDR3 consists of 12 residues. Germline V lookup: CDR1 LGHDT, CDR2 YNNKEL (reference sequence). The CDR3 DNA reads as TGTGCCAGCAGCCAAGAGCGCAATGAGCAGTTCTTC. This codes for CASSQERNEQFF.

This clone occurred a few times. The chain couples TRBV4-2 to TRBJ1-1, with a possible D match to TRBD1 (6 bases). The V gene's germline CDR1 is LGHNA and CDR2 YNFKEQ. CDR3 length: 15 residues. V lost 0 bases and J lost 8, with 16 bases in between. In DNA, the CDR3 is TGTGCCAGCAGCCAAGATTTTACGGGGGGCGCAGAAGCTTTCTTT. Its translation is CASSQDFTGGAEAFF.

The chain recombines TRBV28 with TRBJ2-1, with 12 bases identical to TRBD2. The V gene's germline CDR1 is MDHEN and CDR2 SYDVKM. The CDR3 contains 14 residues. J gave up 5 bases and V 10 bases, and 6 bases lay outside the gene matches. CDR3 in DNA: TGTGCCATCAGACTAGCGGGGGCCCACAATGAGCAGTTCTTC. Its translation: CAIRLAGAHNEQFF.

The V gene is TRBV7-3, the J gene TRBJ1-1; possibly TRBD1 for D (6 bases). V shed 4 bases and J shed 1 base, with 13 bases lying between them. The CDR3 consists of 15 residues. CDR1 and CDR2 from the germline V gene are SGHTA and FQGTGA. The CDR3 region is CASSSSTGSNTEAFF. CDR3 sequence (DNA): TGTGCCAGCAGCTCATCTACAGGGTCGAACACTGAAGCTTTCTTT. Full variable domain (remainder filled in from reference TRBV7-3 and TRBJ1-1): GAGVSQTPSNKVTEKGKYVELRCDPISGHTALYWYRQSLGQGPEFLIYFQGTGAADDSGLPNDRFFAVRPEGSVSTLKIQRTERGDSAVYLCASSSSTGSNTEAFFGQGTRLTVV.

The chain recombines TRBV9 with TRBJ1-2; a weak D match, TRBD1 (5 bases). Trimming cost V 3 bases and J 4 bases, with 13 bases left between them. This CDR3 has 14 amino acids. Germline V gives CDR1 SGDLS, CDR2 YYNGEE. DNA for the CDR3: TGTGCCAGCAGCGATCCTGCAGGGTTCTATGGCTACACCTTC. It yields the protein CASSDPAGFYGYTF.

The rearrangement links TRBV5-5 to TRBJ2-5; either TRBD1 or TRBD2 may supply D (7 bases each). Germline-derived CDR1 and CDR2 are SGHKS and YYEKEE (reference sequence). Between the trimmed V and J ends, which lost 4 bases and 4 bases, there was a span of 17 bases. The CDR3 runs to 15 residues. Here the CDR3 reads CASSANRGGGETQYF. The DNA of the CDR3 is TGTGCCAGCAGCGCCAACAGGGGAGGGGGAGAGACCCAGTACTTC. The variable domain in full, completed from reference TRBV5-5 and TRBJ2-5, reads DAGVTQSPTHLIKTRGQQVTLRCSPISGHKSVSWYQQVLGQGPQFIFQYYEKEERGRGNFPDRFSARQFPNYSSELNVNALLLGDSALYLCASSANRGGGETQYFGPGTRLLVL.